This is a list of T cell receptor beta chains from one sample in a study of shared clonotypes between healthy human individuals. The assay was immunoSEQ multiplex PCR, and TCRdb's table has in-frame clones only and misses some. The data show about 2,500,000 clones, just over 90% seen once. Sequencing was done on a sample of naive CD4+ T cells sorted from blood. These receptors came from a man aged 18 to 30 in good health. Both conserved end residues are part of each CDR3. The D gene is left open where the match is weak. For some rows the clone size is stated as once, few or many, or as a class when expanded; others skip it.

j_call cdr3_length clone_size v_call d_call cdr3_aa cdr3_nt
TRBJ1-1 15 . TRBV4-3 . CASSQGSGANTEAFF TGCGCCAGCAGCCAAGGGTCGGGAGCTAACACTGAAGCTTTCTTT
TRBJ2-5 15 . TRBV9 . CASSVAAGVQETQYF TGTGCCAGCAGCGTAGCCGCCGGCGTACAAGAGACCCAGTACTTC
TRBJ1-2 15 . TRBV7-2 . CASSLEWGATYGYTF TGTGCCAGCAGCTTAGAATGGGGGGCTACCTATGGCTACACCTTC
TRBJ1-2 12 once TRBV30 . CAWSGGGHGYTF TGTGCCTGGAGTGGTGGGGGGCATGGCTACACCTTC
TRBJ1-5 14 . TRBV6-5 . CASSRDGGNQPQHF TGTGCCAGCAGCCGGGACGGCGGCAATCAGCCCCAGCATTTT
TRBJ1-1 13 . TRBV10-3 TRBD1 CAITTGVNTEAFF TGTGCCATCACGACAGGGGTGAACACTGAAGCTTTCTTT
TRBJ1-2 13 . TRBV10-3 . CAISESGPYGYTF TGTGCCATCAGTGAGTCGGGGCCTTATGGCTACACCTTC
TRBJ2-1 12 . TRBV10-3 . CAIKVSGFEQFF TGTGCCATCAAAGTTTCGGGTTTTGAGCAGTTCTTC
TRBJ1-5 15 . TRBV19 TRBD1 CASSTADRARQPQHF TGTGCCAGTAGTACCGCGGACAGGGCTCGACAGCCCCAGCATTTT
TRBJ1-6 15 . TRBV27 . CASSVGGLLNSPLHF TGTGCCAGCAGTGTTGGGGGCCTACTAAATTCACCCCTCCACTTT
TRBJ2-7 15 . TRBV7-9 TRBD2 CASSDGLAGSYEQYF TGTGCCAGCAGCGATGGACTAGCGGGCTCCTACGAGCAGTACTTC
TRBJ2-5 13 . TRBV6-5 . CASSYPGAETQYF TGTGCCAGCAGTTACCCGGGGGCCGAGACCCAGTACTTC
TRBJ1-2 16 . TRBV5-1 . CASSQLSSLVGYGYTF TGCGCCAGCAGCCAACTTTCCTCTTTAGTAGGGTACGGCTACACCTTC
TRBJ1-2 15 once TRBV27 TRBD1 CASRYRTGSNYGYTF TGTGCCAGCAGGTACCGGACAGGGTCTAACTATGGCTACACCTTC